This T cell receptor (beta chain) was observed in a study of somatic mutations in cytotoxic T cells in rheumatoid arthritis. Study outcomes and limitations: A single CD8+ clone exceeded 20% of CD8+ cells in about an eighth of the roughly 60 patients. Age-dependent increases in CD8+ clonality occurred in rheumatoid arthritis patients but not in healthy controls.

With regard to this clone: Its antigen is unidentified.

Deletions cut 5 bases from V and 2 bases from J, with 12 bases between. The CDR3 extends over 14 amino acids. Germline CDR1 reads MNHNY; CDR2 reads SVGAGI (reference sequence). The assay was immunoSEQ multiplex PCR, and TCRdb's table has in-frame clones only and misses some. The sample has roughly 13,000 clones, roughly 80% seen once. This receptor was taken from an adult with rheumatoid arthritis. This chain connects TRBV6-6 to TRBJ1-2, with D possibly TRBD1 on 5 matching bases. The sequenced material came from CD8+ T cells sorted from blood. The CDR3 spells CASSPGQSNYGYTF. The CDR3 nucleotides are TGTGCCAGCAGTCCGGGGCAGTCCAACTATGGCTACACCTTC.